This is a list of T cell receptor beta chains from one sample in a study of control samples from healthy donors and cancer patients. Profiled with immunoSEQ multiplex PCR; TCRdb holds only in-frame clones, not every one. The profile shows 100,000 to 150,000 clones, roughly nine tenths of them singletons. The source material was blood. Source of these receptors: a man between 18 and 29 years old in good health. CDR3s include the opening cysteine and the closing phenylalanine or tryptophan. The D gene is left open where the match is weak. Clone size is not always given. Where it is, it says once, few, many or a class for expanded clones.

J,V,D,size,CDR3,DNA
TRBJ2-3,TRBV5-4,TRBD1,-,CASSPGRDRVGHTQYF,TGTGCCAGCAGCCCCGGCCGGGACAGGGTAGGACATACGCAGTATTTT
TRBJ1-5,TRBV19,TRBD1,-,CASSRTGARGVQPQHF,TGTGCCAGTAGCCGAACAGGGGCCAGGGGGGTTCAGCCCCAGCATTTT
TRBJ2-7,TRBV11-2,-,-,CASSFKHPGQSSYEQYF,TGTGCCAGCAGCTTCAAACATCCAGGCCAAAGCTCCTACGAGCAGTACTTC
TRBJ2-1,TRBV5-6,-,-,CASRDLYNEQFF,TGTGCCAGTAGGGACCTTTACAATGAGCAGTTCTTC
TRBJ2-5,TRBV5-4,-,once,CASRFDPIQETQYF,TGTGCCAGCAGATTCGACCCTATCCAAGAGACCCAGTACTTC
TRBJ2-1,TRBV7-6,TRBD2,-,CASSLPRASGTSYNEQFF,TGTGCCAGCAGCTTACCTCGGGCTAGCGGGACTTCCTACAATGAGCAGTTCTTC
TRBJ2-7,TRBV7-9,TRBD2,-,CAAAAGGRSSYEQYF,TGTGCCGCGGCCGCGGGGGGCCGAAGCTCCTACGAGCAGTACTTC
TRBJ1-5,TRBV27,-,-,CASSTDSYNQPQHF,TGTGCCAGCAGTACCGACAGCTACAATCAGCCCCAGCATTTT
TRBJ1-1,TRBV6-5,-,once,CASSYSVQRMNTEAFF,TGTGCCAGCAGTTACTCCGTGCAGCGCATGAACACTGAAGCTTTCTTT
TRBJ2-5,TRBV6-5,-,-,CASRPDSAQETQYF,TGTGCCAGCAGGCCGGATTCGGCACAAGAGACCCAGTACTTC
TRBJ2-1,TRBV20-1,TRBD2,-,CSASIGGRARNEQFF,TGCAGTGCTAGTATTGGCGGGAGGGCTCGGAATGAGCAGTTCTTC
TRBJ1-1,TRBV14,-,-,CASSRGVNTEAFF,TGTGCCAGCAGTCGAGGAGTGAACACTGAAGCTTTCTTT
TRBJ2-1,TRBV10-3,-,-,CAISESTEQFF,TGTGCCATCAGTGAAAGCACTGAGCAGTTCTTC
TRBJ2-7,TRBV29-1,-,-,CSVGQSYEQYF,TGCAGCGTCGGACAGTCCTACGAGCAGTACTTC
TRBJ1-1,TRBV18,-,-,CASSPPSQGMNTEAFF,TGTGCCAGCTCACCACCGAGTCAGGGAATGAACACTGAAGCTTTCTTT
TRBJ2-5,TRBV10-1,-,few,CASSVGGDQETQYF,TGCGCCAGCAGTGTAGGGGGGGACCAAGAGACCCAGTACTTC
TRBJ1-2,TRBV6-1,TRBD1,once,CASSAGQGLDLAGYTF,TGTGCCAGCAGTGCCGGACAGGGTCTTGATCTGGCTGGCTACACCTTC
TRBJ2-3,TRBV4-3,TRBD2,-,CASSQDSAGGSDTQYF,TGCGCCAGCAGCCAAGACTCAGCGGGAGGGTCAGATACGCAGTATTTT
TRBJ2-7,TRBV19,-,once,CASRTSMGATNEQYF,TGTGCCAGTCGAACCTCTATGGGGGCAACGAACGAGCAGTACTTC
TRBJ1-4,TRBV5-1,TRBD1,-,CASSLQGQGKGEKLFF,TGCGCCAGCAGCTTACAGGGACAGGGGAAAGGAGAAAAACTGTTTTTT
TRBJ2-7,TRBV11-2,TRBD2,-,CASSLERGTYEQYF,TGTGCCAGCAGCTTAGAGCGGGGGACCTACGAGCAGTACTTC
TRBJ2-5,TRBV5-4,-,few,CASSPAGRSQETQYF,TGTGCCAGCAGCCCCGCGGGACGGTCACAAGAGACCCAGTACTTC
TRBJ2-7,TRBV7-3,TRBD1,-,CASRQTGATSSYEQYF,TGTGCCAGCAGGCAAACAGGGGCCACGAGCTCCTACGAGCAGTACTTC
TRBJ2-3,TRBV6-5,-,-,CASSWVSSTDTQYF,TGTGCCAGCAGTTGGGTGTCTAGCACAGATACGCAGTATTTT
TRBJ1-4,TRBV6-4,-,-,CASASGEAGKLFF,TGTGCCAGCGCCTCAGGGGAGGCCGGAAAACTGTTTTTT
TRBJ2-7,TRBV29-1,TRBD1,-,CSVETKLTGGGEQYF,TGCAGCGTCGAAACAAAACTGACAGGGGGCGGGGAGCAGTACTTC
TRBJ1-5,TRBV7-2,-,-,CASSLAGTYSNQPQHF,TGTGCCAGCAGCTTAGCAGGCACTTATAGCAATCAGCCCCAGCATTTT
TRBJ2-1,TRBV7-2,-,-,CASTRGGGMLNEQFF,TGTGCCAGCACCCGGGGAGGGGGCATGTTGAATGAGCAGTTCTTC
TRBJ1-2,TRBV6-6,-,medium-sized,CASSTPSGGYTF,TGTGCCAGCAGTACCCCGAGCGGTGGCTACACCTTC
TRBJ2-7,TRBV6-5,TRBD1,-,CASSDRDGLRQYF,TGTGCCAGCAGCGACAGGGACGGGCTTAGGCAGTACTTC
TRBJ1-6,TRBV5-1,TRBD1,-,CASSQWTGGDNSPLHF,TGCGCCAGCAGCCAATGGACAGGGGGCGATAATTCACCCCTCCACTTT
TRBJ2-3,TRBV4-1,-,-,CASSRLETDTQYF,TGCGCCAGCAGCCGGCTCGAGACAGATACGCAGTATTTT
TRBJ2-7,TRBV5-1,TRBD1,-,CASSLGGGTGGYEQYF,TGCGCCAGCAGCTTGGGAGGTGGGACAGGGGGCTACGAGCAGTACTTC
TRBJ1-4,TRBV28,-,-,CASSSMTDVNEKLFF,TGTGCCAGCAGTTCGATGACGGATGTTAATGAAAAACTGTTTTTT
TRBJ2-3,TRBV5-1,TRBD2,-,CASSLAGGGQGDTQYF,TGCGCCAGCAGCTTGGCGGGGGGAGGCCAGGGAGATACGCAGTATTTT